The 27 T cell receptor beta chains given below trace back to one sample, sequenced in a study of beta chain features in type 1 diabetes. Every bit of the isolated RNA underwent reverse transcription, so sequencing read expressed TCRB transcripts. Profiled with immunoSEQ multiplex PCR; TCRdb holds only in-frame clones, not every one. The table includes roughly 230,000 clones, 9.6% detected once. The specimen was naive CD4+ T cells from blood. These receptors all stem from a woman aged 18-35 years in good health.

J is TRBJ1-2 and V is TRBV2; 9 nucleotides align to TRBD1. V gave up 7 bases and J gave up 2 bases; unmatched junction bases: 5. CDR1 is SNHLY, CDR2 FYNNEI, per germline. The CDR3 consists of 14 residues. CDR3: CASKDDRGNYGYTF. CDR3 sequence (DNA): TGTGCCAGCAAGGATGACAGGGGGAACTATGGCTACACCTTC.

The chain is built from TRBV30 and TRBJ2-5, with 11 bases fitting TRBD2. CDR1 and CDR2 from the germline V gene are GTSNPN and SVGIG (reference sequence). The CDR3 has 15 residues. V was clipped by 5 bases and J by 4 bases; unmatched bases: 9. CDR3 nucleotides: TGTGCCTGGGGAGACGGACTAGCGGGTGCAGAGACCCAGTACTTC. Its protein product is CAWGDGLAGAETQYF.

The chain has TRBV5-1 and TRBJ2-1; 8 positions match TRBD2. V dropped 4 bases and J dropped 5; count of bases not matched to a gene: 14. Germline-derived CDR1 and CDR2 are SGHRS and YFSETQ. This CDR3 has 17 residues. The DNA for the CDR3 is TGCGCCAGCAGCCCAGGACTAGCATTGTCAGTGGACAATGAGCAGTTCTTC. Its translation: CASSPGLALSVDNEQFF. The whole variable domain, filled in from reference TRBV5-1 and TRBJ2-1, reads KAGVTQTPRYLIKTRGQQVTLSCSPISGHRSVSWYQQTPGQGLQFLFEYFSETQRNKGNFPGRFSGRQFSNSRSEMNVSTLELGDSALYLCASSPGLALSVDNEQFFGPGTRLTVL.

The genes are TRBV5-6 and TRBJ1-5; D is undetermined. The V and J ends lost 0 bases and 3 bases respectively, with 10 bases between them. In germline, CDR1 is SGHDT, CDR2 YYEEEE. The CDR3 totals 15 residues. The CDR3 region has the DNA TGTGCCAGCAGCTTGGGTCCCGACAACAATCAGCCCCAGCATTTT. Translated, it gives CASSLGPDNNQPQHF.

This clone occurred a few times. J is TRBJ2-7 and V is TRBV19, with D hard to call. V was clipped by 3 bases and J by 4 bases, with 10 bases between them. The CDR3 sequence is 13 residues long. Germline V lookup: CDR1 LNHDA, CDR2 SQIVND (reference sequence). The CDR3 region is CASSIRVLYEQYF. Here the CDR3 DNA reads TGTGCCAGTAGTATCCGGGTCCTTTACGAGCAGTACTTC.

The rearrangement links TRBV10-3 to TRBJ1-5, with a tentative D call TRBD1 (5 bases). Trimming took off 0 bases at V and 0 bases at J, with 6 bases between the two ends. CDR3 length: 15 residues. Germline CDR1 reads ENHRY; CDR2 reads SYGVKD. CDR3 region: CAISESGGSNQPQHF. The CDR3, as DNA: TGTGCCATCAGTGAGTCCGGGGGTAGCAATCAGCCCCAGCATTTT.

In nucleotides, the CDR3 is TGTGCCAGCAGCTTAAGACTAACCGGGGAGCTGTTTTTT. Amino acids: CASSLRLTGELFF. The J gene is TRBJ2-2, the V gene TRBV11-1; maybe TRBD2 (5 bases). Trimming stripped 2 bases from V and 5 bases from J, with 6 bases between. This CDR3 spans 13 amino acids. Germline V CDR1 and CDR2: SGHAT, FQDESV (reference sequence).

This clone was counted a few times. The chain carries TRBV4-1 and TRBJ1-2; 10 positions match TRBD1. The CDR3 spans 13 residues. Germline V lookup: CDR1 MGHRA, CDR2 YSYEKL. V lost 4 bases, J lost 7 bases, and 3 bases stayed unmatched. In DNA form, the CDR3 reads TGCGCCAGCAGCCCACGGACAGGGGGTGGCTACACCTTC. This encodes CASSPRTGGGYTF.

This chain uses TRBV30 with TRBJ1-2, with TRBD1 identical over 10 bases. The junction had 6 bases not matched to a gene; V was cut back by 4 bases and J by 1 base. CDR1 and CDR2 (germline): GTSNPN, SVGIG (reference sequence). The CDR3 covers 15 residues. The CDR3 nucleotides read TGTGCCTGGACCCTAGACAGGGGGCTTAACTATGGCTACACCTTC. Protein product: CAWTLDRGLNYGYTF.

This clone was seen a handful of times. The CDR3 here is CASSSDRGLDGYTF. In DNA form, the CDR3 reads TGCGCCAGCAGCTCGGACAGGGGGCTAGATGGCTACACCTTC. The chain recombines TRBV5-1 with TRBJ1-2, with 11 bases matching TRBD1. Germline V CDR1 and CDR2: SGHRS, YFSETQ. With V trimmed by 3 bases and J by 6 bases, 4 bases remained unmatched. This CDR3 is built from 14 residues.

The chain uses TRBV23-1 and TRBJ1-1, with D perhaps TRBD1 (6 bases). TRBV23-1 is treated as an ORF (open reading frame) with a function not yet certain. The V gene lost 0 bases and the J gene lost 7 bases, with 12 bases spanning the gap. The CDR3 is 14 amino acids. In DNA form, the CDR3 reads TGCGCCAGCAGTCAATCGATAGGGGGTGATGAAGCTTTCTTT. It yields the protein CASSQSIGGDEAFF.

This clone was picked up a small number of times. The chain employs TRBV5-1 and TRBJ1-1; D gene unclear. V gave up 2 bases and J gave up 2 bases, with 7 bases separating them. This CDR3 is 13 amino acids long. Germline loops: CDR1 SGHRS, CDR2 YFSETQ. The CDR3 loop is CASSFADNTEAFF. CDR3 in DNA: TGCGCCAGCAGCTTCGCGGATAACACTGAAGCTTTCTTT.

This clone has a handful of counts. The chain combines TRBV29-1 with TRBJ2-1; D gene uncertain. The ends were cut back, 5 bases at V and 1 base at J, with 6 bases in the middle. CDR1 is SQVTM, CDR2 ANQGSEA, per germline. The CDR3 is made up of 12 amino acids. This CDR3 reads CSVSPSYNEQFF. CDR3 nucleotide sequence: TGCAGCGTTAGCCCGTCCTACAATGAGCAGTTCTTC.

The chain is built from TRBV7-2 and TRBJ1-1; D gene unclear. Trimming cost V 5 bases and J 1 base, with 17 bases left between them. CDR3 size: 16 residues. CDR1 is SGHTA and CDR2 is FQGNSA in the germline V gene. CDR3 DNA: TGTGCCAGCAGCGCACCCCTGCGAGGGAGGAACACTGAAGCTTTCTTT. Protein product: CASSAPLRGRNTEAFF.

This clone has a handful of counts. The V gene is TRBV2, the J gene TRBJ2-5; perhaps TRBD2 as D (6 bases). V gave up 1 base and J gave up 3 bases, with 6 bases separating them. The CDR3 is made up of 13 amino acids. Germline CDR1 SNHLY, CDR2 FYNNEI. The CDR3 region has the DNA TGTGCCAGCAGTGAAGGACTAGAAGAGACCCAGTACTTC. Residues: CASSEGLEETQYF.

In this sample, this clone turned up a few times. V usage is TRBV7-9 and J usage is TRBJ2-2, with 8 nucleotides matching TRBD1. CDR1 SEHNR and CDR2 FQNEAQ come from the germline V gene (reference sequence). The CDR3 loop spans 15 amino acids. V shed 6 bases and J 6 bases; nucleotides not matched to a gene: 9. CDR3 residues: CASRDRTGSAGELFF. CDR3 DNA: TGTGCCAGCAGGGACAGGACAGGGTCTGCCGGGGAGCTGTTTTTT.

This clone was seen once. In DNA, the CDR3 is TGTGCCAGCAGCGTCACTAGAGGTGGCTACACCTTC. Amino acids: CASSVTRGGYTF. The chain combines TRBV9 with TRBJ1-2; D not resolved. Germline CDR1 reads SGDLS; CDR2 reads YYNGEE. The CDR3 is made up of 12 amino acids. With 2 bases removed from V and 7 bases from J, the gap between germline ends came to 9 bases.

J is TRBJ1-2 and V is TRBV15, with D possibly matching TRBD1 (6 bases). CDR1 is LNHNV and CDR2 is YYDKDF in the germline V gene (reference sequence). Trimming took off 3 bases at V and 4 bases at J, with 21 bases between the two ends. This CDR3 has 17 amino acids. The chain's CDR3 is CATSSRRTAGEAYGYTF. The DNA for the CDR3 is TGTGCCACCAGCAGCAGAAGGACGGCAGGGGAAGCCTATGGCTACACCTTC.

This clone has only a few counts. The chain carries TRBV2 and TRBJ1-3; D remains unclear. Germline values: CDR1 SNHLY, CDR2 FYNNEI. CDR3 size: 13 residues. V lost 7 bases and J lost 0, with 7 bases in between. CDR3 protein: CASMRDSGNTIYF. In nucleotides, the CDR3 is TGTGCCAGCATGAGAGACTCTGGAAACACCATATATTTT.

The genes are TRBV30 and TRBJ2-1; the match to TRBD2 covers 9 bases. The CDR3 contains 14 residues. Looked up from germline, CDR1 is GTSNPN and CDR2 is SVGIG (reference sequence). The J segment lost 10 bases and the V segment lost 0 bases, leaving 7 bases of the junction unmatched. The CDR3 DNA reads TGTGCCTGGAGTGTATTACTAGCGGGTGGGGAGCAGTTCTTC. This translates into CAWSVLLAGGEQFF.

This clone was detected ten times or more. The V gene is TRBV29-1, the J gene TRBJ1-4, with a weak D call TRBD1 (6 bases). The germline V gene has CDR1 SQVTM and CDR2 ANQGSEA. This CDR3 spans 10 amino acids. The CDR3 DNA reads TGCAGTGCAGGGGCCGAAAAACTGTTTTTT. Amino acids: CSAGAEKLFF.

In its sample, this clone was seen a few times. This chain links TRBV5-1 with TRBJ2-6; 7 nucleotides align to TRBD2. The CDR3 has 16 amino acids. Per the germline V gene, CDR1 is SGHRS and CDR2 is YFSETQ. V trimming: 0 bases; J trimming: 1 base; junction bases outside the gene matches: 1. CDR3 bases: TGCGCCAGCAGCTTGGCCGGGGGGTCTGGGGCCAACGTCCTGACTTTC. Protein: CASSLAGGSGANVLTF.

At least ten counts were recorded for this clone. This CDR3 reads CASSLRLAAYEQYF. CDR3 DNA sequence: TGTGCCAGCAGCTTGAGGCTAGCGGCCTACGAGCAGTACTTC. V is TRBV11-2 and J is TRBJ2-7, with TRBD2 matching 7 bases. The CDR3 is 14 amino acids. V was pared by 3 bases and J by 2 bases, with 4 bases of the junction left unmatched. Germline CDR1 and CDR2: SGHAT and FQNNGV.

There are a few counts of this clone. The rearrangement links TRBV30 to TRBJ2-7, with 7 bases fitting TRBD1. This CDR3 spans 12 amino acids. Germline V gene lookup returns CDR1 GTSNPN and CDR2 SVGIG (reference sequence). Losses at the gene ends were 4 bases for V and 3 bases for J; bases not matched to a gene: 3. The CDR3 here is CAWTDRVYEQYF. CDR3 coding DNA: TGTGCCTGGACCGACAGGGTCTACGAGCAGTACTTC.

This clone was picked up a small number of times. The rearrangement uses TRBV30 and TRBJ2-7; TRBD2 matches 10 bases. Germline CDR1 and CDR2: GTSNPN and SVGIG (reference sequence). This CDR3 has 12 amino acids. Germline trimming cut 5 bases from V and 4 bases from J; bases unmatched to any gene: 2. CDR3 sequence reads: CAWGLAEYEQYF. CDR3 DNA sequence: TGTGCCTGGGGACTAGCGGAGTACGAGCAGTACTTC.

Only a few counts were recorded for this clone. This rearrangement joins TRBV19 to TRBJ1-5; D remains ambiguous. The CDR3 runs to 15 residues. The germline gives CDR1 LNHDA, CDR2 SQIVND (reference sequence). The V and J ends lost 5 bases and 3 bases respectively, with 14 bases between them. The CDR3 coding sequence is TGTGCCAGTAGTCCCCCTCGGGTATACAATCAGCCCCAGCATTTT. This translates into CASSPPRVYNQPQHF.

This clone was counted only a few times. V usage is TRBV7-3 and J usage is TRBJ2-1, with 13 bases that match TRBD2. Germline lookup yields CDR1 SGHTA and CDR2 FQGTGA. This CDR3 has 15 amino acids. V shed 4 bases and J 9 bases; nucleotides not matched to a gene: 6. The CDR3 coding sequence is TGTGCCAGCAGCTCACTAGCGGGGGGGCGAAGTGAGCAGTTCTTC. It yields the protein CASSSLAGGRSEQFF.